This entry describes one T cell receptor (beta chain). What it binds is unknown. Vbeta (60) and Jbeta (13) primers were used in the PCR. The data were produced by immunoSEQ multiplex PCR, yet TCRdb's version contains in-frame clones alone and is incomplete. Of fewer than 200,000 clones listed, around 79% are singletons. The sample is drawn from a study of cytomegalovirus exposure and HLA in healthy donors. In germline, CDR1 is SGHKS, CDR2 YYEKEE (reference sequence). There are 14 residues in the CDR3. Trimming cost V 5 bases and J 5 bases; bases outside gene matches: 8. Overall study findings and caveats: Among TCR beta chains, those listed as cytomegalovirus-associated numbered over 150.

The source of this sequence is a man between 40 and 49 years old in good health and CMV-seropositive. V and J are TRBV5-5 and TRBJ2-5, with 8 bases fitting TRBD1. Sequencing used PBMCs. CDR3 loop: CASRKDRVVETQYF. The CDR3 nucleotides read TGTGCCAGCAGAAAGGACAGGGTGGTGGAGACCCAGTACTTC.